The 6 T cell receptor beta chains listed next were all sequenced from one sample in a study of shared clonotypes between healthy human individuals. The protocol was immunoSEQ multiplex PCR, while the TCRdb copy is restricted to in-frame clones and leaves out a portion. The sample lists 490,000 or so clones, 79% occurring once. Sequenced: PBMCs. The receptors derive from a woman in her forties in good health. Some clones in this sample may be carry-over from other donors' samples.

V gene TRBV6-1 combines with J gene TRBJ2-2; maybe TRBD1 (6 bases). With 7 bases removed from V and 7 bases from J, the gap between germline ends came to 16 bases. From germline, CDR1 is MNHNS and CDR2 SASEGT. The CDR3 contains 14 residues. DNA for the CDR3: TGTGCCAGCATCCCAACAGGGTCTGGCGGGGAGCTGTTTTTT. Translation gives CASIPTGSGGELFF.

This clone has only a few counts. This chain joins TRBV4-2 and TRBJ2-1; TRBD2 aligns across 14 bases. V was pared by 3 bases and J by 3 bases, with 4 bases of the junction left unmatched. CDR1 and CDR2 (germline): LGHNA, YNFKEQ. This CDR3 has 17 residues. CDR3 protein: CASSQDGLAGGYNEQFF. The CDR3, as DNA: TGTGCCAGCAGCCAGGATGGACTAGCGGGAGGCTACAATGAGCAGTTCTTC.

The chain uses TRBV7-8 and TRBJ1-2; 8 bases align to TRBD1. J gave up 7 bases and V 5 bases, and 6 bases lay outside the gene matches. This CDR3 spans 13 amino acids. In germline, CDR1 is SGHVS, CDR2 FQNEAQ. Here the CDR3 DNA reads TGTGCCAGCAGCCCCGGACAGGGAGGTGGCTACACCTTC. Translating gives CASSPGQGGGYTF.

Remarks on this clone: Sequence at one end of the junction differs from germline and may be a read error. Other DNA sequences in the sample encode the same CDR3. The V and J genes are TRBV5-6 and TRBJ1-2; D possibly corresponds to TRBD1 (5 bases). CDR1 SGHDT and CDR2 YYEEEE come from the germline V gene. The CDR3 spans 15 residues. The CDR3 is CASSLNGERDHGYTF. The CDR3 DNA reads as TGTGCAAGCAGCTTGAACGGGGAAAGGGACCATGGCTACACCTTC.

The chain employs TRBV19 and TRBJ2-2, with TRBD2 matching over 14 bases. This CDR3 has 15 residues. Germline CDR1 is LNHDA and CDR2 is SQIVND (reference sequence). V dropped 7 bases and J dropped 8; count of bases not matched to a gene: 6. CDR3 in amino acids: CASMGTSGSPGELFF. For the CDR3, the DNA is TGTGCCAGTATGGGGACTAGCGGGAGTCCGGGGGAGCTGTTTTTT.

Note on this clone: A read error may produce the germline difference seen at one junction end. This chain connects TRBV5-1 to TRBJ1-1, with a tentative D call TRBD1 (5 bases). The V gene's germline CDR1 is SGHRS and CDR2 YFSETQ. CDR3 length equals 13 residues. The DNA of the CDR3 is TGCGTCAGCAAGAGGGACTTGAACACTGAAGCTTTCTTT. Translated, it gives CVSKRDLNTEAFF.